The sequence of this TCR beta chain was determined in a study of monozygotic twins with inflammatory bowel disease. Germline V lookup: CDR1 SGHKS, CDR2 YYEKEE (reference sequence). This CDR3 contains 16 residues. From the 5' RACE reads, TCRdb lists one entry per CDR3 protein and no DNA. The sample has 93,000 or so distinct CDR3 sequences; the top ten hold about 2%. The source is a human donor with ulcerative colitis or Crohn's disease, or a healthy co-twin of an affected twin (not recorded which). The sample consisted of blood. The J gene is TRBJ1-1, the V gene TRBV5-5; TCRdb calls TRBD1, which cannot be checked without DNA. The chain's CDR3 is CASGWTGPYLNTEAFF.